The 30 T cell receptor beta chains given below trace back to one sample, sequenced in a study of blood T cells in healthy people across ages. A J-beta primer mix and a sample-barcoded 5' primer were used in a second PCR of about 7 to 12 cycles. TCRdb re-derived calls from the 5' RACE reads in MiXCR, one entry per CDR3 protein. The sample contains roughly 1.6 million distinct CDR3 sequences, roughly 32% of which appear only once. The specimen was blood. The receptors originated from a woman younger than 45 in good health.

The J gene is TRBJ2-2, the V gene TRBV4-2, with 10 bases that match TRBD1. Germline V gene data show CDR1 as LGHNA and CDR2 as YNFKEQ. Trimming cost V 3 bases and J 7 bases; bases outside gene matches: 14. The CDR3 sequence is 18 residues long. CDR3 sequence: CASSQTLTGGADGGELFF. CDR3 bases: TGTGCCAGCAGCCAGACGCTGACAGGGGGCGCTGATGGCGGGGAGCTGTTTTTT.

The chain links TRBV12-3 or TRBV12-4 to TRBJ2-1, with TRBD2 matching over 7 bases. The CDR3 is made up of 16 amino acids. J lost 4 bases, V lost 6 bases, and 12 bases had no gene match. CDR3 nucleotides: TGTGCCAGCAGGCTAGAGACTAGCACCCTGTACAATGAGCAGTTCTTC. This gives the protein CASRLETSTLYNEQFF.

This clonotype appeared a few times. V gene TRBV7-2 combines with J gene TRBJ2-1; weak D call: TRBD2 (6 bases). The CDR3 has 16 amino acids. The ends were cut back, 2 bases at V and 2 bases at J, with 13 bases in the middle. Germline CDR1 SGHTA, CDR2 FQGNSA. The DNA of the CDR3 is TGTGCCAGCAGCTTACAGGGAGGAGGCACCTACAATGAGCAGTTCTTC. It codes for CASSLQGGGTYNEQFF.

This clonotype turned up a few times. The J gene is TRBJ2-1, the V gene TRBV30; tentatively, D is TRBD2 (6 bases). Between the trimmed V and J ends, which lost 1 base and 0 bases, there was a span of 19 bases. The CDR3 spans 18 residues. The V gene's germline CDR1 is GTSNPN and CDR2 SVGIG (reference sequence). The CDR3 region is CAWSGLGKGERSYNEQFF. CDR3 coding DNA: TGTGCCTGGAGTGGACTAGGGAAAGGGGAGCGCTCCTACAATGAGCAGTTCTTC.

Turning to this clonotype: This may be a read error: a much more frequent sequence differs by one nucleotide. The CDR3 DNA sequence: TGTGCCAACAGCCGCGGACTAGCGGGGGGACAAGAGACCCAGTACTTC. It yields the protein CANSRGLAGGQETQYF. The chain carries TRBV7-7 and TRBJ2-5; 14 positions agree with TRBD2. From germline, CDR1 is SSHAT and CDR2 FNYEAQ (reference sequence). This CDR3 contains 16 residues.

The chain is built from TRBV4-1 and TRBJ2-3, with no clear D. Germline V CDR1 and CDR2: MGHRA, YSYEKL. The CDR3 has 19 amino acids. Trimming took off 0 bases at V and 2 bases at J, with 21 bases between the two ends. The CDR3 is CASSQDAVQTRTPTDTQYF. Written as DNA, the CDR3 is TGCGCCAGCAGCCAAGATGCCGTTCAGACCCGCACTCCCACAGATACGCAGTATTTT.

Note on this clonotype: Sequence at one end of the junction differs from germline and may be a read error. The chain employs TRBV6-1 and TRBJ1-6; 8 bases fit TRBD1. Germline V gene data show CDR1 as MNHNS and CDR2 as SASEGT. This CDR3 is built from 14 residues. The CDR3 protein is CASGDRDRNSPLHF. DNA for the CDR3: TGTGCCAGCGGTGACCGGGACAGGAATTCACCCCTCCACTTT.

The chain carries TRBV2 and TRBJ2-5; perhaps D is TRBD1 or TRBD2 (5 bases each). The CDR3 has 14 residues. Germline V lookup: CDR1 SNHLY, CDR2 FYNNEI. V gave up 6 bases and J gave up 7 bases, with 18 bases separating them. The CDR3 sequence is CASRGTTQVGTQYF. In DNA, the CDR3 is TGTGCCAGCAGGGGGACCACTCAGGTTGGGACCCAGTACTTC.

This rearrangement joins TRBV24-1 to TRBJ2-3; TRBD2 aligns across 8 bases. This CDR3 comprises 16 residues. Per the germline V gene, CDR1 is KGHDR and CDR2 is SFDVKD. V shed 2 bases and J 2 bases; nucleotides not matched to a gene: 5. DNA of the CDR3: TGTGCCACCAGTGATTCCGGGGGGGGCCCCACAGATACGCAGTATTTT. Encoded protein: CATSDSGGGPTDTQYF.

The chain uses TRBV6-2 or TRBV6-3 and TRBJ2-1; TRBD2 agrees at 11 bases. This CDR3 has 15 amino acids. Germline V gives CDR1 MNHEY, CDR2 SVGEGT. The V segment lost 5 bases and the J segment 9 bases; nucleotides outside the gene matches: 9. The CDR3 spells CASSLAGGPLIEQFF. The CDR3 nucleotides read TGTGCCAGCAGTCTAGCGGGAGGCCCCCTTATTGAGCAGTTCTTC.

This clonotype has only a few counts. The V and J genes are TRBV7-9 and TRBJ2-5; 10 positions agree with TRBD2. Germline loops: CDR1 SEHNR, CDR2 FQNEAQ (reference sequence). The CDR3 runs to 14 residues. Trimming at V came to 3 bases and at J to 4 bases, leaving 2 bases not matched to a gene. CDR3 in amino acids: CASSFSGGLETQYF. As DNA, the CDR3 is TGTGCCAGCAGCTTTAGCGGGGGGTTAGAGACCCAGTACTTC.

This clonotype turned up a few times. The chain uses TRBV7-3 and TRBJ2-3; a weak D match, TRBD2 (6 bases). Trimming stripped 5 bases from V and 2 bases from J, with 17 bases between. Germline loops: CDR1 SGHTA, CDR2 FQGTGA. This CDR3 comprises 16 residues. The CDR3 coding sequence is TGTGCCAGCAGCCCCTCCGTTTGGGAGGCCACAGATACGCAGTATTTT. Translating it yields CASSPSVWEATDTQYF. Combining the CDR3 with reference TRBV7-3 and TRBJ2-3 gives the whole variable domain GAGVSQTPSNKVTEKGKYVELRCDPISGHTALYWYRQSLGQGPEFLIYFQGTGAADDSGLPNDRFFAVRPEGSVSTLKIQRTERGDSAVYLCASSPSVWEATDTQYFGPGTRLTVL.

This clonotype appeared many times. The genes are TRBV27 and TRBJ2-7; possibly TRBD1 for D (6 bases). Germline V gene lookup returns CDR1 MNHEY and CDR2 SMNVEV (reference sequence). V was trimmed by 6 bases and J by 1 base, leaving 10 bases between them. The CDR3 consists of 13 residues. DNA of the CDR3: TGTGCCAGCAGCCCCGGACAGTCCTACGAGCAGTACTTC. It yields the protein CASSPGQSYEQYF.

In this sample, this clonotype turned up a few times. This rearrangement joins TRBV2 to TRBJ2-1; no clear D gene. This CDR3 spans 12 amino acids. Trimming left V 2 bases short and J 7 bases short, with 6 bases between. Germline V gene sequence: CDR1 SNHLY, CDR2 FYNNEI. The CDR3 nucleotides read TGTGCCAGCAGTGAATCTGCTAATGAGCAGTTCTTC. Protein sequence: CASSESANEQFF.

This clonotype was found a few times. The V call is TRBV4-2, the J call TRBJ2-7, with 10 bases identical to TRBD1. This CDR3 is 15 amino acids long. Germline V gene lookup returns CDR1 LGHNA and CDR2 YNFKEQ. Losses at the gene ends were 4 bases for V and 2 bases for J; bases not matched to a gene: 5. The CDR3 here is CASSPGTGETYEQYF. The CDR3 region has the DNA TGTGCCAGCAGCCCGGGGACAGGGGAAACCTACGAGCAGTACTTC.

The gene calls are TRBV27 and TRBJ2-1; TRBD2 aligns across 14 bases. The CDR3 spans 16 residues. Germline V gene sequence: CDR1 MNHEY, CDR2 SMNVEV (reference sequence). The junction had 8 bases not matched to a gene; V was cut back by 6 bases and J by 7 bases. The CDR3 reads CASRIGGLAGENEQFF. CDR3 sequence (DNA): TGTGCCAGCAGGATAGGGGGACTAGCGGGAGAAAATGAGCAGTTCTTC.

This clonotype has a handful of counts. The chain employs TRBV20-1 and TRBJ2-1; 12 positions match TRBD2. CDR3 length: 15 amino acids. Germline V lookup: CDR1 DFQATT, CDR2 SNEGSKA (reference sequence). V lost 5 bases and J lost 5; bases outside the gene matches: 7. The CDR3 loop reads CSAPSSGGANNEQFF. In DNA form, the CDR3 reads TGCAGTGCTCCTTCTAGCGGGGGGGCGAACAATGAGCAGTTCTTC.

This chain connects TRBV5-1 to TRBJ2-7, with D possibly TRBD1 on 5 matching bases. Germline-derived CDR1 and CDR2 are SGHRS and YFSETQ. V dropped 0 bases and J dropped 6 bases, with 13 bases sitting between them. This CDR3 contains 14 residues. CDR3 loop: CASSLAQGRGEQYF. The CDR3, as DNA: TGCGCCAGCAGCTTGGCGCAGGGAAGAGGCGAGCAGTACTTC.

This chain joins TRBV20-1 and TRBJ2-7; tentative D call: TRBD2 (6 bases). Germline V gene lookup returns CDR1 DFQATT and CDR2 SNEGSKA (reference sequence). CDR3 length: 15 amino acids. Between the trimmed V and J ends, which lost 6 bases and 1 base, there was a span of 19 bases. CDR3 coding DNA: TGCAGTGCCGGGCGCCGGGAGCGGGTATCCTACGAGCAGTACTTC. The encoded protein is CSAGRRERVSYEQYF.

There are a few counts of this clonotype. The chain carries TRBV7-3 and TRBJ2-1, with D perhaps assigned TRBD1 or TRBD2 (6 bases each). V shed 5 bases and J shed 8 bases, with 13 bases lying between them. CDR1 is SGHTA, CDR2 FQGTGA, per germline. CDR3 length equals 13 residues. The DNA for the CDR3 is TGTGCCAGCAGCCCAGTGGGGGGCCATGAGCAGTTCTTC. Its protein is CASSPVGGHEQFF.

This sequence joins TRBV28 and TRBJ2-1; D might be TRBD2 (6 bases). The germline CDR1 and CDR2 sequences are MDHEN and SYDVKM. The CDR3 is 14 amino acids. Trimming left V 3 bases short and J 4 bases short, with 10 bases between. The CDR3 loop is CASSFLREYNEQFF. Here the CDR3 DNA reads TGTGCCAGCAGTTTTCTGCGGGAATACAATGAGCAGTTCTTC.

This sequence joins TRBV18 and TRBJ1-4, with D perhaps TRBD1 (5 bases). The CDR3 contains 13 residues. Germline lookup yields CDR1 KGHSH and CDR2 LQKENI. The V end lost 9 bases, the J end lost 3 bases, and 11 bases lay between the germline ends. The CDR3 DNA reads as TGTGCCAGTAGCGACAGTCCTAATGAAAAACTGTTTTTT. Residues: CASSDSPNEKLFF.

J is TRBJ2-7 and V is TRBV15, with D tentatively TRBD1 (6 bases). V was shortened by 2 bases and J by 2 bases, with 19 bases between the two germline ends. There are 17 residues in the CDR3. Germline CDR1 reads LNHNV; CDR2 reads YYDKDF (reference sequence). The CDR3 protein is CATSRSPEVTGTYEQYF. In nucleotides, the CDR3 is TGTGCCACCAGCAGAAGCCCTGAAGTGACAGGTACCTACGAGCAGTACTTC.

V gene TRBV7-8 combines with J gene TRBJ1-1; no clear D gene. Germline CDR1 is SGHVS and CDR2 is FQNEAQ. The ends were cut back, 0 bases at V and 7 bases at J, with 9 bases in the middle. This CDR3 region has 13 residues. CDR3 sequence: CASSLAGLSEAFF. CDR3 nucleotide sequence: TGTGCCAGCAGCTTAGCCGGACTCAGTGAAGCTTTCTTT.

The chain links TRBV29-1 to TRBJ2-1; possible D gene TRBD1, 6 bases. Trimming stripped 2 bases from V and 10 bases from J, with 12 bases between. From germline, CDR1 is SQVTM and CDR2 ANQGSEA. This CDR3 contains 12 residues. CDR3 in amino acids: CSVEKGTREQFF. CDR3 nucleotides: TGCAGCGTTGAAAAGGGGACAAGGGAGCAGTTCTTC.

Regarding this clonotype: Just one base apart from a much larger clone, this may be a read error. The V gene is TRBV7-3, the J gene TRBJ2-5, with D uncertain. Trimming removed 3 bases at V and 5 bases at J, with 10 bases between. Germline lookup yields CDR1 SGHTA and CDR2 FQGTGA. CDR3 length: 13 residues. Here the CDR3 reads CASSFGRWETQYF. For the CDR3, the DNA is TGTGCCAGCAGCTTTGGTCGCTGGGAGACCCAGTACTTC.

The gene calls are TRBV30 and TRBJ1-3, with D unclear. The CDR3 totals 11 residues. Germline V lookup: CDR1 GTSNPN, CDR2 SVGIG (reference sequence). Trimming left V 8 bases short and J 4 bases short, with 9 bases between. The CDR3 nucleotides read TGTGCCCGCGACGGGGGAAACACCATATATTTT. As protein: CARDGGNTIYF.

This chain connects TRBV9 to TRBJ2-5; 7 nucleotides match TRBD2. The CDR3 has 16 amino acids. Germline V gene data show CDR1 as SGDLS and CDR2 as YYNGEE. J lost 2 bases, V lost 0 bases, and 7 bases had no gene match. The CDR3 protein is CASSVGSSGYQETQYF. The CDR3 coding sequence is TGTGCCAGCAGCGTAGGGTCTAGCGGATATCAAGAGACCCAGTACTTC.

The V gene is TRBV24-1, the J gene TRBJ1-2; the D is unclear. The CDR3 spans 18 residues. From germline, CDR1 is KGHDR and CDR2 SFDVKD. V lost 0 bases and J lost 6, with 22 bases in between. The CDR3 bases are TGTGCCACCAGTGATTTGCGAGGAGACGGATACGGGAATCATGGCTACACCTTC. Translating it yields CATSDLRGDGYGNHGYTF.

V usage is TRBV28 and J usage is TRBJ1-5; TRBD1 is a possible D gene (6 bases). The ends were cut back, 5 bases at V and 7 bases at J, with 12 bases in the middle. CDR3 length: 13 amino acids. Germline CDR1 MDHEN, CDR2 SYDVKM. CDR3 region: CASSPSRGQPQHF. The DNA of the CDR3 is TGTGCCAGCAGTCCTTCGAGGGGGCAGCCCCAGCATTTT.